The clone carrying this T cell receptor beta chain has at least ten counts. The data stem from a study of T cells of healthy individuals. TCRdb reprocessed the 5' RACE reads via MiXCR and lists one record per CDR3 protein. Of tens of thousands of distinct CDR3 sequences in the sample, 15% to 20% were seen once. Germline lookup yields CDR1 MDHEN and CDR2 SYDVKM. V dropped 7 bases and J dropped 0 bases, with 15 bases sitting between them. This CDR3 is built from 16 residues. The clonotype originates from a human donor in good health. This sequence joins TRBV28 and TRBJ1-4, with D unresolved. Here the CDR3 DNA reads TGTGCCAGCATCGAAGACACCTACGCAACTAATGAAAAACTGTTTTTT. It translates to CASIEDTYATNEKLFF.